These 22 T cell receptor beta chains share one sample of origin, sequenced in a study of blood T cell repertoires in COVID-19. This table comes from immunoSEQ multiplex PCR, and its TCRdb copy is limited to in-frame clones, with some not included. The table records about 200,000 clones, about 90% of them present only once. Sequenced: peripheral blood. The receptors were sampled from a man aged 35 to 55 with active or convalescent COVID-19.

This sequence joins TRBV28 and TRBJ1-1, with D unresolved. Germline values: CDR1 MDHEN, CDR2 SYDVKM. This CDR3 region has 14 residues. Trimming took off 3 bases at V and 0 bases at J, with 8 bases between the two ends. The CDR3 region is CASSFLGVNTEAFF. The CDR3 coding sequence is TGTGCCAGCAGTTTTCTCGGGGTGAACACTGAAGCTTTCTTT.

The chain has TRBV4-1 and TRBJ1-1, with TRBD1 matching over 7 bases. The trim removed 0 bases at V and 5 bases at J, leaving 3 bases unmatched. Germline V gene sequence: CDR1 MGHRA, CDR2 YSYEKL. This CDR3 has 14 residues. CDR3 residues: CASSQDRGRTEAFF. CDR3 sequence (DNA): TGCGCCAGCAGCCAAGACAGGGGGAGGACTGAAGCTTTCTTT.

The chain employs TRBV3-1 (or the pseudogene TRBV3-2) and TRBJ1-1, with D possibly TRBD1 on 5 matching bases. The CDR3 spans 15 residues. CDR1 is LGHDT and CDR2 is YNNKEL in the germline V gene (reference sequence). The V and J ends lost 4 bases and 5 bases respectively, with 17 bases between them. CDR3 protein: CASSRLGLRGTEAFF. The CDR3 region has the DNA TGTGCCAGCAGCCGCCTGGGGTTACGGGGGACTGAAGCTTTCTTT.

The CDR3, as DNA: TGTGCCAGCAGCCGTCGGAAGGGGGCCTACGAGCAGTACTTC. It codes for CASSRRKGAYEQYF. The rearrangement joins TRBV11-2 to TRBJ2-7; TRBD1 might be the D (6 bases). CDR3 length equals 14 residues. V shed 5 bases and J shed 2 bases, with 13 bases lying between them. The germline V gene has CDR1 SGHAT and CDR2 FQNNGV.

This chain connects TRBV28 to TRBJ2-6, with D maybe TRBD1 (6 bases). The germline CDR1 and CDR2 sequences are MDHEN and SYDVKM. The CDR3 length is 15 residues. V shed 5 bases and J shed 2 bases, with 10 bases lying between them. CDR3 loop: CASSDHRAGANVLTF. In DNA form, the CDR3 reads TGTGCCAGCAGTGACCACAGGGCTGGGGCCAACGTCCTGACTTTC.

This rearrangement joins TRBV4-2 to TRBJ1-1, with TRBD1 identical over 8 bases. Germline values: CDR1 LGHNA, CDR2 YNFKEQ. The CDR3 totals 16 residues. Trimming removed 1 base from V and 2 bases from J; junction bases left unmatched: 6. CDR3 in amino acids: CASSQVSGTGNTEAFF. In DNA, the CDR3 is TGTGCCAGCAGCCAAGTTTCAGGGACAGGAAACACTGAAGCTTTCTTT.

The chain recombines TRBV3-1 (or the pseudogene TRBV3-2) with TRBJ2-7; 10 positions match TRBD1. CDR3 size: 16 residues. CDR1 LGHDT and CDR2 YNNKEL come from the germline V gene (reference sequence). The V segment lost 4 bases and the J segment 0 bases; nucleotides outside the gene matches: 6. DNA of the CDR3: TGTGCCAGCAGCCGCGCAGGACAGGGGGTCTCCTACGAGCAGTACTTC. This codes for CASSRAGQGVSYEQYF.

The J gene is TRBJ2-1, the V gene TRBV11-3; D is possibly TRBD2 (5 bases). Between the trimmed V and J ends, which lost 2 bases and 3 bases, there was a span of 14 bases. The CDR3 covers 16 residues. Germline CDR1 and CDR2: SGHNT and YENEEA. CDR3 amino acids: CASSLSTPRDYNEQFF. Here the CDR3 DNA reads TGTGCCAGCAGCTTATCGACTCCCCGGGACTACAATGAGCAGTTCTTC.

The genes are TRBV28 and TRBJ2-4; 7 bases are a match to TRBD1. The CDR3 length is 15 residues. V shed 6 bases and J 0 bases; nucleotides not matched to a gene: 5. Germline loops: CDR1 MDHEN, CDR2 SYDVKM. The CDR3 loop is CASRGQNLAKNIQYF. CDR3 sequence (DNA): TGTGCCAGCAGGGGACAGAACCTAGCCAAAAACATTCAGTACTTC.

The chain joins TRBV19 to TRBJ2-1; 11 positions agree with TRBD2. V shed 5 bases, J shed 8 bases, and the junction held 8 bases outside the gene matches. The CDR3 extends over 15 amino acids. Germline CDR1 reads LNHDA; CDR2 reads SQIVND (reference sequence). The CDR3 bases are TGTGCCAGTAGTCCACAGACTAGCGGGATCTATGAGCAGTTCTTC. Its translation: CASSPQTSGIYEQFF.

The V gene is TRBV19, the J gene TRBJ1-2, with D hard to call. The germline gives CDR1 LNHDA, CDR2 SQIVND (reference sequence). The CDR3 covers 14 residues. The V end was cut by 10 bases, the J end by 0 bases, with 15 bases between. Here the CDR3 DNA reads TGTGCCACCTCTGTCTTCCTAGCTAACTATGGCTACACCTTC. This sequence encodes CATSVFLANYGYTF.

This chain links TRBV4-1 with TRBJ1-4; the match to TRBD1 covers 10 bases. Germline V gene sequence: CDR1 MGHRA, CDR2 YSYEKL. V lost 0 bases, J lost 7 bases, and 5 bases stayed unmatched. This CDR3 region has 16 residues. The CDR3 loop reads CASSQDRGTGAEKLFF. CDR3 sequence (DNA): TGCGCCAGCAGCCAAGATAGAGGGACAGGGGCTGAAAAACTGTTTTTT.

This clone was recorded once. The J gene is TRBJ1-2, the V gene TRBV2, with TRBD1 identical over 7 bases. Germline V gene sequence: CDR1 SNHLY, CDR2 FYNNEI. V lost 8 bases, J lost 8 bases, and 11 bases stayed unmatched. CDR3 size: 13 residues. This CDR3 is CASADRIFWGYTF. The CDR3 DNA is TGTGCCAGCGCGGACAGGATTTTTTGGGGCTACACCTTC.

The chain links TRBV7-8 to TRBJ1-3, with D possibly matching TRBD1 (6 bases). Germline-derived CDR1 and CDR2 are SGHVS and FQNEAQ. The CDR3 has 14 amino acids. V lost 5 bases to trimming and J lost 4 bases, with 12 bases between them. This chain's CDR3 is CASSPQGTGNTIYF. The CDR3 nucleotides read TGTGCCAGCAGCCCACAGGGTACCGGAAACACCATATATTTT.

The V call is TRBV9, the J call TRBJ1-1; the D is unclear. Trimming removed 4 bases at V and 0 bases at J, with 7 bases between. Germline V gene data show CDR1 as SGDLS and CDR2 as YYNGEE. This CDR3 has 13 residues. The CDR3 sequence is CASSPQLNTEAFF. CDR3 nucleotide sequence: TGTGCCAGCAGCCCCCAGTTGAACACTGAAGCTTTCTTT.

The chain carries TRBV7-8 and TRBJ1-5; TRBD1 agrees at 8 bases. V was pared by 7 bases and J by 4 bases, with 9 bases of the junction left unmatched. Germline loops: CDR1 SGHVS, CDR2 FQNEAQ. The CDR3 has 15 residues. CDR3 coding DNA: TGTGCCAGCACCCAAGGAACAGGGGGTAATCAGCCCCAGCATTTT. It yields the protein CASTQGTGGNQPQHF.

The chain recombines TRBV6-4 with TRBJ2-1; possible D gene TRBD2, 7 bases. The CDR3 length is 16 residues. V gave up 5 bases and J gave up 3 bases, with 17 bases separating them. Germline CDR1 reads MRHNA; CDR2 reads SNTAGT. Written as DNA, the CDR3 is TGTGCCAGCAGTACTGAGGGGGGGATGAACTACAATGAGCAGTTCTTC. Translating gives CASSTEGGMNYNEQFF.

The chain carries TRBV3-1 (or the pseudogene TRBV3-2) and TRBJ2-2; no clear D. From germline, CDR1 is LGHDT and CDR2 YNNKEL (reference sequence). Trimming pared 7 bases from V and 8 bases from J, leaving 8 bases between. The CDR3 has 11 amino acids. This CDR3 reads CASINAGELFF. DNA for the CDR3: TGTGCCAGCATAAATGCGGGGGAGCTGTTTTTT.

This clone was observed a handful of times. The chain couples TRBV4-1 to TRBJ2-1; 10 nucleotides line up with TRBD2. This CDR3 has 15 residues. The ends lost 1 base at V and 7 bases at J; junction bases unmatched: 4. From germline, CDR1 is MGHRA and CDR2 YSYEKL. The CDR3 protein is CASSQGLAGVNEQFF. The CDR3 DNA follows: TGCGCCAGCAGCCAAGGCCTAGCGGGAGTGAATGAGCAGTTCTTC.

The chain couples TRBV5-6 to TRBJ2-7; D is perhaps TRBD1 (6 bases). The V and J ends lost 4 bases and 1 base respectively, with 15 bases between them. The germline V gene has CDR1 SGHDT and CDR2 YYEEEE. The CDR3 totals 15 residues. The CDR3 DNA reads TGTGCCAGCAGCCCGACGACAGGCCCATCCTACGAGCAGTACTTC. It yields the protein CASSPTTGPSYEQYF.

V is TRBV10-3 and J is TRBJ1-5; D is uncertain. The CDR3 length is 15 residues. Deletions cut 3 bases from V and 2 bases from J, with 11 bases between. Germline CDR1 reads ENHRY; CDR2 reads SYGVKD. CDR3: CAISEEGGGNQPQHF. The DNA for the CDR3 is TGTGCCATCAGTGAAGAGGGCGGGGGCAATCAGCCCCAGCATTTT.

The CDR3 loop reads CASSYSAGPGNTIYF. Written as DNA, the CDR3 is TGTGCCAGCAGTTACTCGGCGGGGCCTGGAAACACCATATATTTT. This chain uses TRBV6-5 with TRBJ1-3; tentatively, D is TRBD1 (5 bases). Germline CDR1 is MNHEY and CDR2 is SVGAGI. The CDR3 spans 15 residues. V shed 0 bases and J shed 2 bases, with 8 bases lying between them.